This entry lists 18 T cell receptor beta chains sequenced from one sample in a study of blood T cell repertoires in COVID-19. The protocol was immunoSEQ multiplex PCR, while the TCRdb copy is restricted to in-frame clones and leaves out a portion. The repertoire has just over 300,000 clones, roughly 89% of them found once; the top ten carry less than 2%. The sequenced sample was peripheral blood. These receptors all come from a woman aged 25 to 39 with COVID-19, enrolled during active disease.

The rearrangement uses TRBV20-1 and TRBJ2-5; no definite D call. The CDR3 spans 11 residues. The V end was cut by 3 bases, the J end by 7 bases, with 9 bases between. The germline CDR1 and CDR2 sequences are DFQATT and SNEGSKA (reference sequence). The CDR3 loop reads CSARAEATQYF. DNA of the CDR3: TGCAGTGCTAGGGCCGAGGCGACCCAGTACTTC.

The chain links TRBV6-1 to TRBJ2-3; no clear D. The CDR3 spans 13 residues. Trimming cost V 3 bases and J 6 bases, with 10 bases left between them. Germline-derived CDR1 and CDR2 are MNHNS and SASEGT. As DNA, the CDR3 is TGTGCCAGCAGTGACAGTATTGTGGATACGCAGTATTTT. Translation: CASSDSIVDTQYF.

V gene TRBV2 combines with J gene TRBJ1-5; no clear D. In germline, CDR1 is SNHLY, CDR2 FYNNEI. The length of the CDR3 is 15 residues. Trimming shortened V by 3 bases and J by 2 bases, and 11 bases separated the two germline ends. The CDR3 sequence: CASSDNFPRNQPQHF. CDR3 bases: TGTGCCAGCAGTGACAACTTTCCGCGCAATCAGCCCCAGCATTTT.

The genes are TRBV28 and TRBJ2-7, with 7 nucleotides matching TRBD1. CDR3 length: 13 amino acids. V lost 10 bases, J lost 0 bases, and 6 bases stayed unmatched. Per the germline V gene, CDR1 is MDHEN and CDR2 is SYDVKM. The CDR3 DNA reads as TGTGCCATCCGGACAGGAGACTCCTACGAGCAGTACGTC. Protein sequence: CAIRTGDSYEQYV.

This clone is medium-sized (0.01 to 0.1%) within its sample. The V and J genes are TRBV27 and TRBJ1-1, with D possibly matching TRBD1 (5 bases). The CDR3 has 15 amino acids. Between the trimmed V and J ends, which lost 0 bases and 5 bases, there was a span of 13 bases. Germline V CDR1 and CDR2: MNHEY, SMNVEV (reference sequence). The CDR3 protein is CASSLSPGVLTEAFF. In DNA, the CDR3 is TGTGCCAGCAGTTTATCCCCGGGGGTTCTTACTGAAGCTTTCTTT.

The gene calls are TRBV12-3 or TRBV12-4 and TRBJ1-1; D is uncertain. The V and J ends lost 4 bases and 5 bases respectively, with 5 bases between them. This CDR3 has 11 residues. CDR3 sequence: CASSSITEAFF. CDR3 nucleotide sequence: TGTGCCAGCAGTTCCATTACTGAAGCTTTCTTT.

J is TRBJ1-1 and V is TRBV7-9; TRBD1 matches at 9 bases. This CDR3 has 14 residues. Per the germline V gene, CDR1 is SEHNR and CDR2 is FQNEAQ (reference sequence). After removal of 6 bases from V and 4 bases from J, the junction contained 6 bases not matched to a gene. The CDR3 is CASRTGGASTEAFF. The CDR3 DNA follows: TGTGCCAGCAGAACAGGGGGCGCGAGCACTGAAGCTTTCTTT.

The chain joins TRBV9 to TRBJ2-7, with 13 nucleotides matching TRBD2. CDR3 length equals 15 residues. Germline CDR1 reads SGDLS; CDR2 reads YYNGEE. Trimming at V came to 2 bases and at J to 9 bases, leaving 8 bases not matched to a gene. In DNA form, the CDR3 reads TGTGCCAGCAGCGTGGGGACTAGCGGGGCTAGGGCGCAGTACTTC. Translated: CASSVGTSGARAQYF. The full variable domain, with the rest looked up from reference TRBV9 and TRBJ2-7, is DSGVTQTPKHLITATGQRVTLRCSPRSGDLSVYWYQQSLDQGLQFLIQYYNGEERAKGNILERFSAQQFPDLHSELNLSSLELGDSALYFCASSVGTSGARAQYFGPGTRLTVT.

The chain combines TRBV19 with TRBJ1-3; 11 bases are a match to TRBD1. This CDR3 comprises 15 residues. Losses at the gene ends were 8 bases for V and 2 bases for J; bases not matched to a gene: 5. CDR1 is LNHDA and CDR2 is SQIVND in the germline V gene (reference sequence). The CDR3 reads CASRTGQGAGNTIYF. The CDR3 DNA is TGTGCCAGTCGTACGGGACAGGGGGCTGGAAACACCATATATTTT.

The chain has TRBV4-1 and TRBJ1-2, with unresolved D. CDR1 is MGHRA, CDR2 YSYEKL, per germline. Trimming left V 0 bases short and J 8 bases short, with 16 bases between. The CDR3 consists of 15 residues. The DNA for the CDR3 is TGCGCCAGCAGCCAAGAGTACGCTTCCCTGAGGGGCTACACCTTC. Amino acid sequence: CASSQEYASLRGYTF.

The chain couples TRBV5-5 to TRBJ1-2, with D tentatively TRBD1 (6 bases). This CDR3 spans 13 amino acids. The germline V gene encodes CDR1 SGHKS and CDR2 YYEKEE (reference sequence). The ends were cut back, 5 bases at V and 5 bases at J, with 13 bases in the middle. In DNA, the CDR3 is TGTGCCAGCAGGATCCCCGGGACATATGGCTACACCTTC. This encodes CASRIPGTYGYTF.

The chain is built from TRBV6-5 and TRBJ2-5, with TRBD1 matching 8 bases. V lost 7 bases and J lost 2; bases outside the gene matches: 3. The germline gives CDR1 MNHEY, CDR2 SVGAGI. This CDR3 region has 13 residues. The CDR3 bases are TGTGCCAGCACCGGGACAGGACAAGAGACCCAGTACTTC. This sequence encodes CASTGTGQETQYF.

The chain combines TRBV5-1 with TRBJ1-5; 8 positions match TRBD1. The V segment lost 2 bases and the J segment 0 bases; nucleotides outside the gene matches: 4. This CDR3 comprises 16 residues. Germline loops: CDR1 SGHRS, CDR2 YFSETQ. This chain's CDR3 is CASSLGTGDSNQPQHF. As DNA, the CDR3 is TGCGCCAGCAGCTTAGGGACAGGAGATAGCAATCAGCCCCAGCATTTT.

V is TRBV7-9 and J is TRBJ2-1; 9 nucleotides agree with TRBD2. Unmatched junction bases numbered 3, after V lost 4 bases and J lost 8 bases. CDR3 length: 13 residues. Germline CDR1 is SEHNR and CDR2 is FQNEAQ (reference sequence). The CDR3 sequence: CASSYQRGDEQFF. For the CDR3, the DNA is TGTGCCAGCAGCTACCAGCGGGGGGATGAGCAGTTCTTC.

The DNA of the CDR3 is TGTGCCAGCAGCCAAGACGGCGGGACCCAGTACTTC. Translation: CASSQDGGTQYF. V usage is TRBV3-1 (or the pseudogene TRBV3-2) and J usage is TRBJ2-5, with D uncertain. With 0 bases removed from V and 7 bases from J, the gap between germline ends came to 6 bases. This CDR3 is 12 amino acids long. Germline V gene data show CDR1 as LGHDT and CDR2 as YNNKEL (reference sequence).

This chain uses TRBV19 with TRBJ1-2, with D perhaps matching TRBD1 (6 bases). The CDR3 runs 15 residues. V dropped 3 bases and J dropped 0 bases, with 11 bases sitting between them. CDR1 LNHDA and CDR2 SQIVND come from the germline V gene (reference sequence). CDR3 amino acids: CASSIWDTPNYGYTF. CDR3 DNA: TGTGCCAGTAGTATCTGGGACACCCCTAACTATGGCTACACCTTC.

This chain links TRBV27 with TRBJ1-5; no definite D call. Trimming took off 7 bases at V and 1 base at J, with 11 bases between the two ends. Looked up from germline, CDR1 is MNHEY and CDR2 is SMNVEV (reference sequence). The CDR3 extends over 14 amino acids. The CDR3 reads CASTLLVSNQPQHF. Here the CDR3 DNA reads TGTGCCAGCACCCTACTTGTGAGCAATCAGCCCCAGCATTTT.

V is TRBV6-5 and J is TRBJ1-2; D is undetermined. The V end was cut by 5 bases, the J end by 8 bases, with 15 bases between. CDR3 size: 13 residues. The germline V gene encodes CDR1 MNHEY and CDR2 SVGAGI. The CDR3 DNA reads TGTGCCAGCAGTCCCCCGGCGGCCACCGGCTACACCTTC. Residues: CASSPPAATGYTF.